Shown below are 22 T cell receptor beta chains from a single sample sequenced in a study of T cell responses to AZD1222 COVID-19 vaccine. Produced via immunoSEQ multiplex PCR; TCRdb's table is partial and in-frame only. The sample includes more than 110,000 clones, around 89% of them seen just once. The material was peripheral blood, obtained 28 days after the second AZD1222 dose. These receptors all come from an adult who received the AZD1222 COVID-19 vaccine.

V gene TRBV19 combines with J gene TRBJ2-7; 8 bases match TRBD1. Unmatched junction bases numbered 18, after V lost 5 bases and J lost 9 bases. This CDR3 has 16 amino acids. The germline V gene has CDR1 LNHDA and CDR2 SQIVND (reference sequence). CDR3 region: CASSGRGQGRPQVQYF. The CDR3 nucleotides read TGTGCCAGTAGTGGGAGAGGACAGGGTAGGCCTCAGGTGCAGTACTTC.

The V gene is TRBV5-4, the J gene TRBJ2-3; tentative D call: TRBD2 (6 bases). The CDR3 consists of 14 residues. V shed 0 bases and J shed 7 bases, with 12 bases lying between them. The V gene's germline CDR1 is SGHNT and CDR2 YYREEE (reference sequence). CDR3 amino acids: CASSLVGGVYTQYF. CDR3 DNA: TGTGCCAGCAGCTTGGTCGGGGGAGTGTATACGCAGTATTTT.

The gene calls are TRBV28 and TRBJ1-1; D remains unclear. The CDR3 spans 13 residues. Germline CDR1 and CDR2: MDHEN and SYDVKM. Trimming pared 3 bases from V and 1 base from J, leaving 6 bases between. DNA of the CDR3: TGTGCCAGCAGTTTCGGCGCGAACACTGAAGCTTTCTTT. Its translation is CASSFGANTEAFF.

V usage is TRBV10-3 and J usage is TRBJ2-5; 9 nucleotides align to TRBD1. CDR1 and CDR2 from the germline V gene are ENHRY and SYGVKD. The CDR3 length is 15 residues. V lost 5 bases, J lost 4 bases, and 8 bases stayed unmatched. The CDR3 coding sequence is TGTGCCATCAGTATGGACAGGGGTGGGGGAGAGACCCAGTACTTC. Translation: CAISMDRGGGETQYF.

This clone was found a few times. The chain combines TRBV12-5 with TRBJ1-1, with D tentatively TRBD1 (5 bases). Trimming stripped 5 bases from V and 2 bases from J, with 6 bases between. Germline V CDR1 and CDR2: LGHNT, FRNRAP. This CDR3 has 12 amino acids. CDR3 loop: CASGRGNTEAFF. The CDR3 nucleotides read TGTGCTAGTGGTAGGGGAAACACTGAAGCTTTCTTT.

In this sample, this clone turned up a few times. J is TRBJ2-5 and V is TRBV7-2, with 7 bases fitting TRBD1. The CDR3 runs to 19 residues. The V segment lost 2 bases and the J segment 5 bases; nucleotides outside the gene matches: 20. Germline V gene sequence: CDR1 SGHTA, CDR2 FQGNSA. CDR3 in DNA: TGTGCCAGCAGCTTATTATTTGGAACCGGGACAGCAAAAGGGGAGACCCAGTACTTC. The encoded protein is CASSLLFGTGTAKGETQYF.

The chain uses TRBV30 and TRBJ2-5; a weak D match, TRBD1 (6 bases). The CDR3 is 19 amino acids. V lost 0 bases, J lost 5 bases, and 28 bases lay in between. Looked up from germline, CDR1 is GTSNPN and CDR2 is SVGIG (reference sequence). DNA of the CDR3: TGTGCCTGGAGTGTTTCGGACAGAATACTTGGTGATGGTTGGGAGACCCAGTACTTC. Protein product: CAWSVSDRILGDGWETQYF.

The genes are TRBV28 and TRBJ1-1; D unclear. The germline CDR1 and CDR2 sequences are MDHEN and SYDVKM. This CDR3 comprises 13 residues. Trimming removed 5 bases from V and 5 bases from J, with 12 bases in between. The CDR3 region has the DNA TGTGCCAGCAGTGGGGAGGGAAGGACTGAAGCTTTCTTT. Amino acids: CASSGEGRTEAFF.

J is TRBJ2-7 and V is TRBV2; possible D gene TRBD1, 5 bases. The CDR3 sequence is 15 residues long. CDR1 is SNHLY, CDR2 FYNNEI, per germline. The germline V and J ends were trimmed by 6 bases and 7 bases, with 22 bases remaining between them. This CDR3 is CASSDTSGLFWEQYF. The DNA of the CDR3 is TGTGCCAGCAGCGACACCTCAGGGTTATTCTGGGAGCAGTACTTC.

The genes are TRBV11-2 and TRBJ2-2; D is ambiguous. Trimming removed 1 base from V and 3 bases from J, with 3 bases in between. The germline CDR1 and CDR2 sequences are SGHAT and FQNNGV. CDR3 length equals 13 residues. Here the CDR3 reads CASSLGHTGELFF. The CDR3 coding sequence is TGTGCCAGCAGCTTAGGTCACACCGGGGAGCTGTTTTTT.

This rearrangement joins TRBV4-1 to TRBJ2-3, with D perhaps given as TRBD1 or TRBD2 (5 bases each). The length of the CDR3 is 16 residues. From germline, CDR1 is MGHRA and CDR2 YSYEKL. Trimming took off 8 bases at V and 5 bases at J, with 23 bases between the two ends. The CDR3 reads CASGGGSGPLRDTQYF. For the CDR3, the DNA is TGCGCCAGCGGAGGCGGGTCAGGGCCCCTTAGAGATACGCAGTATTTT.

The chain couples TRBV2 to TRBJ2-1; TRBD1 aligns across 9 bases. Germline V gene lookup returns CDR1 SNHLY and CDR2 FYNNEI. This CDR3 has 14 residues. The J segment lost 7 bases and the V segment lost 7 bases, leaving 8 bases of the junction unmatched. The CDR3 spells CASTRGQGVNEQFF. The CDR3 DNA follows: TGTGCCAGCACTAGGGGACAGGGCGTAAATGAGCAGTTCTTC.

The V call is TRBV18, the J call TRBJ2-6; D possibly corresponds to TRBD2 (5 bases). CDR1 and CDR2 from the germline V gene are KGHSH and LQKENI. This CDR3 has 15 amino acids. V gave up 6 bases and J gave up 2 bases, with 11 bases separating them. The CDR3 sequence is CASSKAEAGANVLTF. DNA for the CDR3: TGTGCCAGCTCCAAAGCGGAGGCTGGGGCCAACGTCCTGACTTTC.

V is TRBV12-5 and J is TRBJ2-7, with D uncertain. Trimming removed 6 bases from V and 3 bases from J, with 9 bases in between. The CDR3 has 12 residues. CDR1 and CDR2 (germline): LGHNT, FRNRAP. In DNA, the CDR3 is TGTGCTAGTGGCCCGAGTTTCTACGAGCAGTACTTC. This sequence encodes CASGPSFYEQYF.

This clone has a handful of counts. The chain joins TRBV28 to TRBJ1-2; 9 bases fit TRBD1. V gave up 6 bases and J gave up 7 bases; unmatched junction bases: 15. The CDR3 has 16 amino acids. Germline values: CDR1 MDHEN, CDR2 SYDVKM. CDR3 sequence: CASRRKPGQGLRGYTF. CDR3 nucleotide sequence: TGTGCCAGCAGACGTAAACCGGGACAGGGTCTTCGTGGCTACACCTTC.

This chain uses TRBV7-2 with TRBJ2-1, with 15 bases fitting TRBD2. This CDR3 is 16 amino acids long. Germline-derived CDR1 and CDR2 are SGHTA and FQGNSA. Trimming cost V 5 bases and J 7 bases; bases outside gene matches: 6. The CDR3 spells CASSTGTSGGRNEQFF. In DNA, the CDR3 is TGTGCCAGCAGCACGGGGACTAGCGGGGGGCGAAATGAGCAGTTCTTC.

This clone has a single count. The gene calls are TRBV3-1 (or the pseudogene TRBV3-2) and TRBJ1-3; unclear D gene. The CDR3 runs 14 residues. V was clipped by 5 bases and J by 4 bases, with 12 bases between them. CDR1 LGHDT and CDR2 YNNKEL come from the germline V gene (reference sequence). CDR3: CASSNYGRGNTIYF. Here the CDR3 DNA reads TGTGCCAGCAGCAATTATGGACGGGGAAACACCATATATTTT.

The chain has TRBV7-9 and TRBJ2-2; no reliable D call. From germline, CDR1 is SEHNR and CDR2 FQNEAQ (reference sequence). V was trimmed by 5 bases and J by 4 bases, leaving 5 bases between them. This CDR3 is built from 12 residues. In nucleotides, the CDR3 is TGTGCCAGCAGCACCCGCACCGGGGAGCTGTTTTTT. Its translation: CASSTRTGELFF.

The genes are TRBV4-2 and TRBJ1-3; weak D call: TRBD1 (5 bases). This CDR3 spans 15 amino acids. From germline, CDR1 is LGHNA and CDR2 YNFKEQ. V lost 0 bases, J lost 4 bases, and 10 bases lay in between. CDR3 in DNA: TGTGCCAGCAGCCAAGAAATAGGGGTCGGAAACACCATATATTTT. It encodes CASSQEIGVGNTIYF.

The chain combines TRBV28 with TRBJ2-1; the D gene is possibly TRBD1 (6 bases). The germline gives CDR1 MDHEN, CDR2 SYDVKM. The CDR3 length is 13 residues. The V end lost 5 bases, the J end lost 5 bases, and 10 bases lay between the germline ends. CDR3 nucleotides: TGTGCCAGCAGTCCCTACAGGGACAATGAGCAGTTCTTC. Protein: CASSPYRDNEQFF.

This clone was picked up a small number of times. This CDR3 is CASSGTSTDTQYF. In DNA form, the CDR3 reads TGTGCCAGCAGTGGTACTAGCACAGATACGCAGTATTTT. The rearrangement joins TRBV2 to TRBJ2-3, with no clear D. The CDR3 is made up of 13 amino acids. In germline, CDR1 is SNHLY, CDR2 FYNNEI. Deletions cut 4 bases from V and 0 bases from J, with 5 bases between.

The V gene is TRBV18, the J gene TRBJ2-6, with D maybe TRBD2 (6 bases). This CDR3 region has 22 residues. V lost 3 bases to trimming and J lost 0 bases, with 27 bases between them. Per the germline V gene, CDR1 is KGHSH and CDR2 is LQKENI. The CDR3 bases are TGTGCCAGCTCACCCTCGGGCGCGAACCTAGCGAGGAGTATCTCTGGGGCCAACGTCCTGACTTTC. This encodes CASSPSGANLARSISGANVLTF.